These T cell receptor beta chains were read from a single sample in a study of shared clonotypes between healthy human individuals. The data were produced by immunoSEQ multiplex PCR, yet TCRdb's version contains in-frame clones alone and is incomplete. The top ten clones hold 1.5% of a sample with about a million clones, around 75% of them seen once. Sequencing was performed on memory CD4+ T cells sorted from blood. These receptors originate from a young man in good health. CDR3s include the opening cysteine and the closing phenylalanine or tryptophan. The D gene is left open where the match is weak. Where a row states a size, it is once, few, many or the class of an expanded clone; other rows omit it.

V: TRBV6-1
size: -
J: TRBJ1-3
D: -
CDR3: CASSQGGNTIYF
DNA: TGTGCCAGCAGCCAAGGGGGGAACACCATATATTTT

V: TRBV27
size: -
J: TRBJ1-2
D: -
CDR3: CASSFKGQNPNYGYTF
DNA: TGTGCCAGCAGTTTCAAGGGCCAGAACCCTAACTATGGCTACACCTTC

V: TRBV12-5
size: -
J: TRBJ2-1
D: -
CDR3: CASVPPRGSYNEQFF
DNA: TGTGCTAGTGTTCCCCCTCGGGGCTCCTACAATGAGCAGTTCTTC

V: TRBV28
size: many
J: TRBJ1-2
D: -
CDR3: CASSLTGADGYGYTF
DNA: TGTGCCAGCAGTTTAACCGGGGCGGACGGATATGGCTACACCTTC

V: TRBV5-1
size: -
J: TRBJ2-1
D: -
CDR3: CASSLAPGGRGNEQFF
DNA: TGCGCCAGCAGCTTGGCCCCGGGGGGCCGGGGCAATGAGCAGTTCTTC

V: TRBV19
size: -
J: TRBJ1-1
D: -
CDR3: CASNLGRGTEAFF
DNA: TGTGCCAGTAACTTGGGCAGGGGCACTGAAGCTTTCTTT

V: TRBV5-1
size: -
J: TRBJ1-1
D: TRBD1
CDR3: CASSFGGRGSTEAFF
DNA: TGCGCCAGCAGCTTCGGCGGCAGGGGGAGCACTGAAGCTTTCTTT

V: TRBV6-5
size: -
J: TRBJ2-5
D: -
CDR3: CASSYSGGRETQYF
DNA: TGTGCCAGCAGTTACTCGGGTGGTAGGGAGACCCAGTACTTC

V: TRBV7-2
size: -
J: TRBJ2-3
D: TRBD2
CDR3: CASSLTSGGTDTQYF
DNA: TGTGCCAGCAGCTTGACTAGCGGGGGTACAGATACGCAGTATTTT

V: TRBV28
size: -
J: TRBJ1-4
D: -
CDR3: CASSLPGDNEKLFF
DNA: TGTGCCAGCAGTTTGCCAGGGGATAATGAAAAACTGTTTTTT

V: TRBV5-4
size: many
J: TRBJ2-7
D: TRBD2
CDR3: CASSWEASGQYF
DNA: TGTGCCAGCAGCTGGGAGGCTAGCGGGCAGTACTTC

V: TRBV19
size: -
J: TRBJ2-3
D: TRBD1
CDR3: CASSIDGQGTGGTDTQYF
DNA: TGTGCCAGTAGTATAGATGGGCAAGGGACAGGGGGCACAGATACGCAGTATTTT

V: TRBV7-2
size: -
J: TRBJ1-2
D: TRBD1
CDR3: CASRLGTGLGYTF
DNA: TGTGCCAGCAGACTAGGGACAGGGCTTGGCTATACCTTC

V: TRBV18
size: -
J: TRBJ2-1
D: TRBD2
CDR3: CASSPTGLAGAGEQFF
DNA: TGTGCCAGCTCACCCACCGGGCTAGCGGGAGCTGGTGAGCAGTTCTTC

V: TRBV28
size: few
J: TRBJ1-5
D: -
CDR3: CASSGGLSGTSNQPQHF
DNA: TGTGCCAGCAGCGGGGGGTTGTCGGGGACTAGCAATCAGCCCCAGCATTTT

V: TRBV18
size: many
J: TRBJ2-5
D: -
CDR3: CASSGQETQYF
DNA: TGTGCCAGCTCAGGGCAAGAGACCCAGTACTTC

V: TRBV7-3
size: -
J: TRBJ1-4
D: -
CDR3: CASSWRGTEKLFF
DNA: TGTGCCAGCAGCTGGAGGGGTACAGAAAAACTGTTTTTT

V: TRBV9
size: once
J: TRBJ2-6
D: TRBD2
CDR3: CASSAGLAGRTPGANVLTF
DNA: TGTGCCAGCAGCGCCGGACTAGCGGGTCGTACGCCTGGGGCCAACGTCCTGACTTTC

V: TRBV1
size: few
J: TRBJ1-2
D: -
CDR3: CTSSKSKNGMTGQMGYTF
DNA: TGCACCAGCAGCAAATCGAAAAATGGAATGACAGGGCAGATGGGCTACACCTTC

V: TRBV21-1
size: -
J: TRBJ1-5
D: -
CDR3: CASSKGSSRLRFLQPQHF
DNA: TGTGCCAGCAGCAAAGGGTCTAGCCGCCTGAGGTTTCTCCAGCCCCAGCATTTT

V: TRBV2
size: -
J: TRBJ1-2
D: TRBD1
CDR3: CASRERQGFYGYTF
DNA: TGTGCCAGCAGGGAACGACAGGGGTTCTATGGCTACACCTTC

V: TRBV5-8
size: -
J: TRBJ1-1
D: -
CDR3: CASSRTDLGRRNTEAFF
DNA: TGTGCCAGCAGCCGAACCGACTTGGGACGGCGGAACACTGAAGCTTTCTTT

V: TRBV14
size: few
J: TRBJ1-2
D: -
CDR3: CASSLSSLGSRHGYTF
DNA: TGTGCCAGCAGCCTCAGCTCCTTAGGATCTCGCCATGGCTACACCTTC

V: TRBV11-2
size: once
J: TRBJ2-1
D: -
CDR3: CASSFGQANNEQFF
DNA: TGTGCCAGCAGCTTCGGACAAGCCAACAATGAGCAGTTCTTC

V: TRBV6-6
size: -
J: TRBJ1-5
D: TRBD1
CDR3: CASRADRVNQPQHF
DNA: TGTGCCAGCCGCGCGGACAGGGTCAATCAGCCCCAGCATTTT

V: TRBV28
size: -
J: TRBJ1-4
D: -
CDR3: CASSRQAGHGLFF
DNA: TGTGCCAGCAGCCGCCAGGCAGGGCACGGACTGTTTTTT

V: TRBV5-4
size: -
J: TRBJ1-3
D: -
CDR3: CASSLVEGNTIYF
DNA: TGTGCCAGCAGCTTGGTTGAAGGAAACACCATATATTTT

V: TRBV15
size: -
J: TRBJ2-7
D: -
CDR3: CATSREGQSYEQYF
DNA: TGTGCCACCAGCAGAGAAGGACAGAGCTACGAGCAGTACTTC

V: TRBV5-1
size: -
J: TRBJ1-6
D: -
CDR3: CASSLVQGVQYLHF
DNA: TGCGCCAGCAGCTTGGTACAAGGGGTTCAGTACCTCCACTTT

V: TRBV28
size: -
J: TRBJ2-1
D: TRBD2
CDR3: CASSKLASSYNEQFF
DNA: TGTGCCAGCAGTAAACTAGCGTCATCCTACAATGAGCAGTTCTTC

V: TRBV10-2
size: -
J: TRBJ1-1
D: -
CDR3: CASSEQALNEAFF
DNA: TGCGCCAGCAGTGAGCAGGCGTTGAATGAAGCTTTCTTT

V: TRBV7-2
size: -
J: TRBJ2-5
D: -
CDR3: CASSLVLARQETQYF
DNA: TGTGCCAGCAGCTTAGTATTAGCGCGTCAAGAGACCCAGTACTTC

V: TRBV30
size: -
J: TRBJ2-5
D: -
CDR3: CAWSPGDRIVQETQYF
DNA: TGTGCCTGGAGTCCAGGGGATCGAATCGTCCAAGAGACCCAGTACTTC

V: TRBV11-1
size: once
J: TRBJ2-2
D: TRBD1
CDR3: CASSPGPGQGVRELFF
DNA: TGTGCCAGCAGCCCCGGACCGGGACAGGGGGTCCGGGAGCTGTTTTTT

V: TRBV19
size: -
J: TRBJ2-5
D: -
CDR3: CASSIQGGQETQYF
DNA: TGTGCCAGTAGTATACAGGGGGGCCAAGAGACCCAGTACTTC

V: TRBV4-1
size: few
J: TRBJ1-5
D: -
CDR3: CASSQVLGRNNQPQHF
DNA: TGCGCCAGCAGCCAAGTTCTGGGTAGAAACAATCAGCCCCAGCATTTT

V: TRBV27
size: few
J: TRBJ2-6
D: -
CDR3: CASTPTRSGANVLTF
DNA: TGTGCCAGCACCCCAACCCGCTCTGGGGCCAACGTCCTGACTTTC

V: TRBV2
size: -
J: TRBJ1-1
D: TRBD1
CDR3: CASSNRGRNTEAFF
DNA: TGTGCCAGCAGTAACAGGGGGCGAAACACTGAAGCTTTCTTT

V: TRBV11-2
size: few
J: TRBJ1-2
D: -
CDR3: CASSATVNYGYTF
DNA: TGTGCCAGCAGCGCCACAGTAAACTATGGCTACACCTTC

V: TRBV6-5
size: once
J: TRBJ1-1
D: -
CDR3: CASSPRVGDTEAFF
DNA: TGTGCCAGCAGTCCCAGGGTGGGGGATACTGAAGCTTTCTTT

V: TRBV5-1
size: few
J: TRBJ1-3
D: TRBD1
CDR3: CASSFDRAGNTIYF
DNA: TGCGCCAGCAGCTTTGACAGGGCTGGAAACACCATATATTTT

V: TRBV14
size: many
J: TRBJ2-5
D: -
CDR3: CASSGPNHGGTQYF
DNA: TGTGCCAGCAGCGGCCCCAACCACGGTGGGACCCAGTACTTC

V: TRBV25-1
size: -
J: TRBJ1-4
D: -
CDR3: CASSERGTPEKLFF
DNA: TGTGCCAGCAGTGAACGCGGGACACCAGAAAAACTGTTTTTT

V: TRBV5-1
size: -
J: TRBJ1-1
D: TRBD1
CDR3: CASSSSGGDTEAFF
DNA: TGCGCCAGCAGCTCCTCAGGGGGGGACACTGAAGCTTTCTTT

V: TRBV10-3
size: -
J: TRBJ2-3
D: -
CDR3: CAISESSRGRDTQYF
DNA: TGTGCCATCAGTGAGTCGAGTAGGGGAAGGGATACGCAGTATTTT

V: TRBV7-6
size: -
J: TRBJ2-2
D: -
CDR3: CASSLQSGELFF
DNA: TGTGCCAGCAGCTTACAATCCGGGGAGCTGTTTTTT

V: TRBV18
size: -
J: TRBJ2-5
D: -
CDR3: CASSPRQEETQYF
DNA: TGTGCCAGCTCACCACGGCAGGAAGAGACCCAGTACTTC

V: TRBV5-6
size: -
J: TRBJ2-5
D: -
CDR3: CASSLTTGQQETQYF
DNA: TGTGCCAGCAGCTTGACGACGGGGCAACAAGAGACCCAGTACTTC

V: TRBV4-2
size: -
J: TRBJ1-2
D: -
CDR3: CASSQGGGGWAPGYTF
DNA: TGTGCCAGCAGCCAAGGGGGTGGCGGCTGGGCACCCGGCTACACCTTC

V: TRBV28
size: -
J: TRBJ2-7
D: -
CDR3: CASHRQSPTYEQYF
DNA: TGTGCCAGCCACCGTCAATCCCCTACCTACGAGCAGTACTTC

V: TRBV7-2
size: once
J: TRBJ2-1
D: TRBD1
CDR3: CASSSGQGAGEQFF
DNA: TGTGCCAGCAGCTCCGGACAGGGGGCGGGGGAGCAGTTCTTC

V: TRBV4-2
size: few
J: TRBJ1-4
D: TRBD1
CDR3: CASSLGQGRDEKLFF
DNA: TGTGCCAGCAGCCTCGGACAGGGGCGGGATGAAAAACTGTTTTTT

V: TRBV6-1
size: -
J: TRBJ1-1
D: -
CDR3: CASSERGLRKIEAFF
DNA: TGTGCCAGCAGTGAGAGGGGTTTAAGGAAGATTGAAGCTTTCTTT

V: TRBV2
size: -
J: TRBJ2-7
D: -
CDR3: CASSRDLTVSYEQYF
DNA: TGTGCCAGCAGTAGAGATCTGACAGTATCCTACGAGCAGTACTTC

V: TRBV11-2
size: -
J: TRBJ2-1
D: -
CDR3: CASSLDNEQFF
DNA: TGTGCCAGCAGCTTAGACAATGAGCAGTTCTTC